One and the same sample provided the 23 T cell receptor beta chains below, sequenced in a study of blood T cell repertoires in COVID-19. The table came from immunoSEQ multiplex PCR; TCRdb's copy has only in-frame clones and leaves some out. The sample shows 240,000 or so clones, about nine tenths of them seen only once. Sequenced sample: peripheral blood. These receptors were taken from a man in his sixties who had recovered from COVID-19.

The CDR3 here is CASSRSPGTGHSNQPQHF. CDR3 nucleotide sequence: TGTGCCAGCAGCCGATCCCCCGGGACAGGCCACAGCAATCAGCCCCAGCATTTT. The chain combines TRBV5-5 with TRBJ1-5; 8 bases map to TRBD1. The length of the CDR3 is 18 residues. Germline-derived CDR1 and CDR2 are SGHKS and YYEKEE (reference sequence). Trimming cost V 4 bases and J 1 base; bases outside gene matches: 13.

The rearrangement uses TRBV11-2 and TRBJ2-1; possibly TRBD1 for D (5 bases). The ends were cut back, 1 base at V and 0 bases at J, with 10 bases in the middle. Germline CDR1 and CDR2: SGHAT and FQNNGV. This CDR3 spans 16 amino acids. The DNA of the CDR3 is TGTGCCAGCAGCTTAGCAGGGCTAAGCTCCTACAATGAGCAGTTCTTC. It yields the protein CASSLAGLSSYNEQFF. The full variable domain, with the rest looked up from reference TRBV11-2 and TRBJ2-1, is EAGVAQSPRYKIIEKRQSVAFWCNPISGHATLYWYQQILGQGPKLLIQFQNNGVVDDSQLPKDRFSAERLKGVDSTLKIQPAKLEDSAVYLCASSLAGLSSYNEQFFGPGTRLTVL.

The rearrangement joins TRBV5-1 to TRBJ1-1; 8 bases are shared with TRBD1. The V gene end was trimmed by 4 bases and the J gene end by 8 bases; junction bases not matched to a gene: 16. The CDR3 loop spans 16 amino acids. Germline-derived CDR1 and CDR2 are SGHRS and YFSETQ. CDR3 in amino acids: CASSRTGQAARGEAFF. CDR3 sequence (DNA): TGCGCCAGCAGCCGAACGGGACAGGCGGCGAGGGGGGAAGCTTTCTTT.

This clone was recorded only once. This sequence joins TRBV5-1 and TRBJ1-3; no clear D. Deletions cut 0 bases from V and 1 base from J, with 11 bases between. CDR1 and CDR2 from the germline V gene are SGHRS and YFSETQ. The CDR3 extends over 16 amino acids. CDR3 bases: TGCGCCAGCAGCTTGGAAGCGCTCTTATCTGGAAACACCATATATTTT. Its protein is CASSLEALLSGNTIYF.

The J gene is TRBJ1-1, the V gene TRBV11-2; 7 nucleotides line up with TRBD1. Trimming at V came to 5 bases and at J to 7 bases, leaving 10 bases not matched to a gene. Germline assignment: CDR1 SGHAT and CDR2 FQNNGV. The CDR3 loop spans 14 amino acids. The CDR3 coding sequence is TGTGCCAGCAGCCCTAGGGTGGGGACAGATGAAGCTTTCTTT. It is translated as CASSPRVGTDEAFF.

The chain uses TRBV6-5 and TRBJ1-5; D call uncertain. CDR3 length equals 11 residues. V was trimmed by 4 bases and J by 4 bases, leaving 2 bases between them. The germline V gene has CDR1 MNHEY and CDR2 SVGAGI. The CDR3 bases are TGTGCCAGCAGTTCTAATCAGCCCCAGCATTTT. This codes for CASSSNQPQHF.

This sequence joins TRBV30 and TRBJ1-5; 10 bases are a match to TRBD1. Losses at the gene ends were 1 base for V and 6 bases for J; bases not matched to a gene: 3. The germline V gene encodes CDR1 GTSNPN and CDR2 SVGIG (reference sequence). CDR3 length: 14 amino acids. The CDR3 reads CAWSGGQGIQPQHF. The CDR3 coding sequence is TGTGCCTGGAGTGGGGGACAGGGGATTCAGCCCCAGCATTTT. The whole variable domain, filled in from reference TRBV30 and TRBJ1-5, reads SQTIHQWPATLVQPVGSPLSLECTVEGTSNPNLYWYRQAAGRGLQLLFYSVGIGQISSEVPQNLSASRPQDRQFILSSKKLLLSDSGFYLCAWSGGQGIQPQHFGDGTRLSIL.

V usage is TRBV4-2 and J usage is TRBJ1-6; a weak D match, TRBD1 (5 bases). With 6 bases removed from V and 7 bases from J, the gap between germline ends came to 16 bases. Germline CDR1 is LGHNA and CDR2 is YNFKEQ. The CDR3 totals 15 residues. This CDR3 reads CASRSEGRGNSPLHF. The CDR3 region has the DNA TGTGCCAGCAGGTCGGAGGGGCGGGGGAATTCACCCCTCCACTTT.

V gene TRBV19 combines with J gene TRBJ1-5; a weak D match, TRBD1 (6 bases). There are 14 residues in the CDR3. The V gene's germline CDR1 is LNHDA and CDR2 SQIVND (reference sequence). Trimming took 6 bases from V and 6 from J, leaving 15 bases between them. Here the CDR3 DNA reads TGTGCCAGTAGGGGGCAGGGGTCGGCTCAGCCCCAGCATTTT. It encodes CASRGQGSAQPQHF.

V is TRBV14 and J is TRBJ1-1, with a weak D call TRBD1 (5 bases). Trimming removed 4 bases at V and 11 bases at J, with 20 bases between. The CDR3 has 14 amino acids. Germline V gene lookup returns CDR1 SGHDN and CDR2 FVKESK. The CDR3 coding sequence is TGTGCCAGCAGCCCCACGCGGGGGAATCTCGGGGCTTTCTTT. Residues: CASSPTRGNLGAFF.

This chain uses TRBV4-1 with TRBJ2-2, with D perhaps TRBD2 (5 bases). The CDR3 spans 14 residues. Germline V gene data show CDR1 as MGHRA and CDR2 as YSYEKL. V was pared by 3 bases and J by 5 bases, with 10 bases between. The CDR3 nucleotides read TGCGCCAGCAGCCAGCTACTAGTGACCGGGGAGCTGTTTTTT. As protein: CASSQLLVTGELFF.

This chain links TRBV10-1 with TRBJ2-3; TRBD1 aligns across 9 bases. CDR1 and CDR2 (germline): WNHNN, SYGVQD (reference sequence). CDR3 size: 16 residues. The V segment lost 0 bases and the J segment 4 bases; nucleotides outside the gene matches: 5. CDR3 in DNA: TGCGCCAGCAGTGAGTCGTTACAGGGGGCACCAGATACGCAGTATTTT. This sequence encodes CASSESLQGAPDTQYF.

V gene TRBV6-5 combines with J gene TRBJ2-2; tentatively, D is TRBD2 (6 bases). The ends were cut back, 5 bases at V and 5 bases at J, with 15 bases in the middle. CDR3 length: 15 amino acids. Germline V gives CDR1 MNHEY, CDR2 SVGAGI. CDR3 in DNA: TGTGCCAGCAGTACCCCCGGGGCGGGAACCGGGGAGCTGTTTTTT. Encoded protein: CASSTPGAGTGELFF.

J is TRBJ2-3 and V is TRBV6-6, with 11 nucleotides matching TRBD2. This CDR3 contains 16 residues. Losses at the gene ends were 2 bases for V and 1 base for J; bases not matched to a gene: 2. CDR1 and CDR2 (germline): MNHNY, SVGAGI (reference sequence). The CDR3: CASSYGLAGGTDTQYF. The DNA of the CDR3 is TGTGCCAGCAGTTACGGACTAGCGGGTGGCACAGATACGCAGTATTTT.

The chain is built from TRBV5-4 and TRBJ1-2; 8 bases match TRBD1. Looked up from germline, CDR1 is SGHNT and CDR2 is YYREEE (reference sequence). The length of the CDR3 is 14 residues. Trimming cost V 6 bases and J 2 bases; bases outside gene matches: 6. The CDR3 DNA follows: TGTGCCAGCAACCCGACAGGGGAAAACTATGGCTACACCTTC. It codes for CASNPTGENYGYTF.

The chain recombines TRBV5-1 with TRBJ1-5; 7 bases align to TRBD1. Germline assignment: CDR1 SGHRS and CDR2 YFSETQ. Trimming removed 5 bases from V and 1 base from J; junction bases left unmatched: 6. The CDR3 contains 15 residues. CDR3 nucleotide sequence: TGCGCCAGCAGACCTACAGGGGACAGCAATCAGCCCCAGCATTTT. Translating gives CASRPTGDSNQPQHF.

The chain is built from TRBV5-5 and TRBJ1-3; possibly TRBD1 for D (6 bases). The CDR3 extends over 14 amino acids. Trimming removed 2 bases at V and 2 bases at J, with 8 bases between. The germline V gene has CDR1 SGHKS and CDR2 YYEKEE (reference sequence). The CDR3 DNA sequence: TGTGCCAGCAGCTTATGGACAGCTGGAAACACCATATATTTT. It specifies CASSLWTAGNTIYF.

The chain employs TRBV5-6 and TRBJ2-3, with D possibly TRBD2 on 5 matching bases. This CDR3 region has 15 residues. With 5 bases removed from V and 2 bases from J, the gap between germline ends came to 15 bases. The germline V gene encodes CDR1 SGHDT and CDR2 YYEEEE. The CDR3 DNA reads as TGTGCCAGCAGGGCGGACTTTTCAAACACAGATACGCAGTATTTT. Translated, it gives CASRADFSNTDTQYF.

The gene calls are TRBV11-2 and TRBJ2-5; D may be TRBD1 (7 bases). Germline CDR1 and CDR2: SGHAT and FQNNGV. V was pared by 5 bases and J by 4 bases, with 17 bases between. The CDR3 length is 15 residues. CDR3 bases: TGTGCCAGCAGCCGGCCGCCAGGGGGAGGAGAGACCCAGTACTTC. Translated, it gives CASSRPPGGGETQYF.

This chain joins TRBV27 and TRBJ1-6, with 10 bases fitting TRBD1. Trimming removed 1 base from V and 9 bases from J; junction bases left unmatched: 6. The length of the CDR3 is 16 residues. Per germline, CDR1 MNHEY and CDR2 SMNVEV (reference sequence). CDR3 nucleotide sequence: TGTGCCAGCAGTTTATTTGGGGGACAGGGGTTTTCACCCCTCCACTTT. Translation gives CASSLFGGQGFSPLHF.

V and J are TRBV11-2 and TRBJ2-3, with 8 bases identical to TRBD2. The V gene's germline CDR1 is SGHAT and CDR2 FQNNGV. V was pared by 5 bases and J by 2 bases, with 9 bases of the junction left unmatched. The CDR3 covers 16 residues. The CDR3 nucleotides are TGTGCCAGCAGCGAGACGCGGGGGGACCACACAGATACGCAGTATTTT. Protein: CASSETRGDHTDTQYF.

The rearrangement joins TRBV5-5 to TRBJ1-2; D possibly corresponds to TRBD1 (6 bases). V was trimmed by 4 bases and J by 0 bases, leaving 13 bases between them. Germline loops: CDR1 SGHKS, CDR2 YYEKEE (reference sequence). The CDR3 sequence is 15 residues long. The CDR3 here is CASSERQETNYGYTF. The CDR3 bases are TGTGCCAGCAGCGAGCGACAGGAAACTAACTATGGCTACACCTTC. Full variable domain (rest looked up from reference TRBV5-5 and TRBJ1-2): DAGVTQSPTHLIKTRGQQVTLRCSPISGHKSVSWYQQVLGQGPQFIFQYYEKEERGRGNFPDRFSARQFPNYSSELNVNALLLGDSALYLCASSERQETNYGYTFGSGTRLTVV.

This clone was observed once. The chain joins TRBV12-3 or TRBV12-4 to TRBJ2-5, with TRBD1 identical over 8 bases. The CDR3 consists of 13 residues. The trim removed 5 bases at V and 4 bases at J, leaving 3 bases unmatched. CDR3 nucleotide sequence: TGTGCCAGCAGTCCAGGGGGCCGAGAGACCCAGTACTTC. Translated, it gives CASSPGGRETQYF.